This passage covers 8 T cell receptor beta chains from one sample sequenced in a study of human T cells and chemical hapten exposure. TCRdb recomputed calls from the RACE reads with MiXCR, one row per CDR3 protein. The data hold tens of thousands of distinct CDR3 sequences, with roughly 5% observed a single time. Time point noted: healthy volunteer bleed at 6 weeks. Total RNA came from unfractionated whole blood. Sequencing input: whole blood. The source of these receptors is a human donor in good health. Some clones in this sample may be carry-over from other donors' samples.

This clonotype was detected many times. V and J are TRBV18 and TRBJ1-3; D gene unclear. The CDR3 is 16 amino acids. Trimming removed 3 bases from V and 0 bases from J, with 12 bases in between. CDR1 is KGHSH and CDR2 is LQKENI in the germline V gene. The CDR3 spells CASSPSDGISGNTIYF. The CDR3 DNA sequence: TGTGCCAGCTCACCCTCCGACGGCATCTCTGGAAACACCATATATTTT.

This clonotype was detected only a few times. J is TRBJ1-5 and V is TRBV30; no reliable D call. Germline V gene sequence: CDR1 GTSNPN, CDR2 SVGIG (reference sequence). This CDR3 has 13 residues. V lost 2 bases and J lost 3, with 8 bases in between. The CDR3 bases are TGTGCCTGGAGTTACGGATCCAATCAGCCCCAGCATTTT. It is translated as CAWSYGSNQPQHF. Using reference TRBV30 and TRBJ1-5 for the parts outside the CDR3, the full variable domain is SQTIHQWPATLVQPVGSPLSLECTVEGTSNPNLYWYRQAAGRGLQLLFYSVGIGQISSEVPQNLSASRPQDRQFILSSKKLLLSDSGFYLCAWSYGSNQPQHFGDGTRLSIL.

In this sample, this clonotype turned up many times. The gene calls are TRBV20-1 and TRBJ1-1; D is possibly TRBD1 (5 bases). Trimming removed 2 bases from V and 2 bases from J, with 9 bases in between. Germline-derived CDR1 and CDR2 are DFQATT and SNEGSKA (reference sequence). This CDR3 region has 13 residues. The CDR3 bases are TGCAGTGCTAGAAGGAGGGGAAACACTGAAGCTTTCTTT. Its translation: CSARRRGNTEAFF.

In its sample, this clonotype was seen many times. V gene TRBV2 combines with J gene TRBJ1-1; possibly TRBD1 for D (6 bases). Trimming left V 7 bases short and J 0 bases short, with 15 bases between. The V gene's germline CDR1 is SNHLY and CDR2 FYNNEI. The CDR3 consists of 15 residues. The CDR3 protein is CASTKGGYMNTEAFF. Written as DNA, the CDR3 is TGTGCCAGCACAAAGGGGGGTTACATGAACACTGAAGCTTTCTTT.

This clonotype was seen a few times. The genes are TRBV10-3 and TRBJ1-1; 10 bases fit TRBD1. Germline V lookup: CDR1 ENHRY, CDR2 SYGVKD. V trimming: 1 base; J trimming: 8 bases; junction bases outside the gene matches: 7. This CDR3 is built from 15 residues. The chain's CDR3 is CAISELPPGQGEAFF. The CDR3 region has the DNA TGTGCCATCAGTGAGTTACCCCCGGGACAGGGGGAAGCTTTCTTT.

The chain combines TRBV4-2 with TRBJ2-3; 8 bases fit TRBD1. Per germline, CDR1 LGHNA and CDR2 YNFKEQ. The V segment lost 1 base and the J segment 0 bases; nucleotides outside the gene matches: 0. The CDR3 length is 15 residues. CDR3 in amino acids: CASSQGDRSTDTQYF. The DNA of the CDR3 is TGTGCCAGCAGCCAAGGGGACAGGAGCACAGATACGCAGTATTTT.

V and J are TRBV29-1 and TRBJ2-6; 8 bases are shared with TRBD1. V was pared by 3 bases and J by 3 bases, with 4 bases of the junction left unmatched. Germline V lookup: CDR1 SQVTM, CDR2 ANQGSEA. The CDR3 runs to 15 residues. CDR3 coding DNA: TGCAGCGTTGACCCCACAGGGGGTGGGGCCAACGTCCTGACTTTC. Residues: CSVDPTGGGANVLTF.

This clonotype was detected ten times or more. The chain links TRBV6-5 to TRBJ2-7; D is perhaps TRBD1 or TRBD2 (5 bases each). The CDR3 has 12 residues. The V end lost 2 bases, the J end lost 5 bases, and 7 bases lay between the germline ends. Germline-derived CDR1 and CDR2 are MNHEY and SVGAGI. The CDR3 protein is CASSYGGNEQYF. CDR3 nucleotides: TGTGCCAGCAGTTACGGGGGAAACGAGCAGTACTTC.